The T cell receptor beta chain under discussion was sequenced for a study of blood T cell repertoires in COVID-19. At the level of the study: Acute and convalescent COVID-19 specimens originated in the United States, Italy and Spain. The cDNA or gDNA used as material had been derived from T cells, B-cell-depleted T cells, or PBMCs.

How the authors handled the data: Amplification with reference gene primers provided the estimates of nucleated cell counts. Libraries were prepared by immunoSEQ multiplex PCR; TCRdb keeps only in-frame clonotypes and omits some of them. V, J and clone size were drawn from that table, and D and trimming were deduced from the DNA. The sample records around 250,000 clones, over 80% being singletons. The TCR was taken from a woman aged 40 to 50 who had recovered from COVID-19. Sequencing was done on a sample of peripheral blood.

CDR3: CASSIDGQYYDTQYF. DNA for the CDR3: TGTGCCAGTAGTATAGATGGACAGTACTACGATACGCAGTATTTT. The chain links TRBV19 to TRBJ2-3, with TRBD1 as a possible D gene (6 bases). Germline V CDR1 and CDR2: LNHDA, SQIVND (reference sequence). Trimming removed 0 bases from V and 6 bases from J, with 13 bases in between. This CDR3 is built from 15 residues.